What follows are 5 T cell receptor beta chains derived from one specimen sequenced in a study of monozygotic twins with inflammatory bowel disease. TCRdb re-called the 5' RACE reads; one entry per CDR3 protein, DNA not given. The table gives 80,000 or so distinct CDR3 sequences; the top ten clones make up around 7% of it. Material for sequencing was blood. The receptors shown here come from a human donor with ulcerative colitis or Crohn's disease, or a healthy co-twin of an affected twin (not recorded which).

V gene TRBV7-2 combines with J gene TRBJ2-7. Germline lookup yields CDR1 SGHTA and CDR2 FQGNSA. The CDR3 sequence is 14 residues long. This CDR3 is CASSSVSGPYEQYF. Filled out from reference TRBV7-2 and TRBJ2-7, the complete variable domain reads GAGVSQSPSNKVTEKGKDVELRCDPISGHTALYWYRQSLGQGLEFLIYFQGNSAPDKSGLPSDRFSAERTGGSVSTLTIQRTQQEDSAVYLCASSSVSGPYEQYFGPGTRLTVT.

This rearrangement joins TRBV6-1 to TRBJ2-3. Germline assignment: CDR1 MNHNS and CDR2 SASEGT. The CDR3 totals 15 residues. Here the CDR3 reads CASSSSTTTPDTQYF.

The chain carries TRBV14 and TRBJ2-6; TCRdb lists TRBD1, though no DNA is available to test this call. Germline CDR1 SGHDN, CDR2 FVKESK. This CDR3 has 19 amino acids. This chain's CDR3 is CASSPRWGFASGGANVLTF.

The chain couples TRBV20-1 to TRBJ1-2; as DNA is missing, the TRBD1 call by TCRdb cannot be tested. Germline CDR1 and CDR2: DFQATT and SNEGSKA (reference sequence). The CDR3 spans 13 residues. The CDR3 here is CSARTETNYGYTF.

V and J are TRBV3-1 and TRBJ2-6; with no DNA, the TCRdb D assignment of TRBD2 cannot be verified. Germline CDR1 LGHDT, CDR2 YNNKEL (reference sequence). The CDR3 runs to 19 residues. CDR3 in amino acids: CASSQLTSGGLSGANVLTF.